This record covers a single TCR beta chain. The target of this receptor is not known. Per-nucleotide qualities are absent, and no much larger clonotype sits a single base away. Read against the paper, the sample's time point label means: week 5, during vaccination. Each vaccine dose was 300 ug of a 20-mer mutant IDH1 peptide in Montanide, given subcutaneously with topical imiquimod. All donors had newly diagnosed IDH1-mutant astrocytomas of WHO grade 3 or 4 that showed loss of nuclear ATRX. The samples were drawn from NOA16, a multicentre, single-arm, open-label phase I trial in Germany that tested a mutant IDH1 peptide vaccine in humans for the first time. Genomic DNA for TCRB sequencing was extracted from EDTA blood using the DNeasy Blood and Tissue Kit. This entry comes from a study of a mutant IDH1 vaccine in newly diagnosed glioma (dated by TCRdb to the early 2020s). Context from the whole study: Patients were given eight vaccinations, in weeks 1, 3, 5, 7, 11, 15, 19 and 23, which matched visits V03 through V10. Longitudinal TCRB deep sequencing was done for fewer than 30 treated patients, wherever samples were available for exploratory analyses. Prior to enrollment, patients had been given standard therapy consisting of radiotherapy alone, temozolomide alone, or radiochemotherapy with temozolomide, with the combination given to most patients. Peripheral blood samples were drawn at six visits, namely V03 (baseline), V05, V07, V10, V12 and V13. Vaccination was initiated 4-6 weeks after radiotherapy alone, or concurrently with temozolomide cycles in the chemotherapy-containing groups. Of the approximately 33 treated patients, roughly 62% were male and around 40% were female, and the mean age was 40.4 years. The investigation overall reported the following: No apparent relationship was observed between pseudoprogression and alterations in the top peripheral T cell clonotypes detected by TCRB sequencing. Selection of PBMC samples for TCRB deep sequencing was based on availability. The authors stated that sample limitations prevented analyses of patient blood samples from being reproduced. Vaccine-induced immune responses across multiple MHC alleles were detected in about 92% of patients.

The library relied on the immunoSEQ multiplex PCR assay. The hsTCRB Kit was used according to the manufacturer's protocol to amplify rearranged TCR beta chain sequences. An Illumina MiSeq was used to sequence the TCRB libraries. Per the source publication's procedure: The kit vendor's proprietary platform handled demultiplexing, trimming and gene mapping. TCRdb obtained this table from immuneACCESS and retained in-frame rearrangements with V and J assigned. These tables miss some clones; where compared with another copy, unresolved V genes account for less than half of the shortfall, and the remainder is unexplained. V and J calls plus clone size are reproduced from that table; the DNA served to infer D and trimming. This sample gives around 52,000 clones in total; just under 80% of them show up just once. Roughly 1.8% of the sample lies in the top ten. V sheds 1 base and J sheds 3 bases, leaving 4 bases between their ends. The CDR3 has 12 amino acids, counting the end cysteine and phenylalanine. Of all the DNA, just the CDR3 is kept, 36 bases in frame from base 1. CDR1 LGHNT and CDR2 FRNRAP were looked up in the germline V gene.

The TCR sequence derives from a middle-aged woman with glioma. The specimen was PBMCs, collected from a glioma patient whose treatment included an IDH1 peptide vaccine. The chain was built from TRBV12-5 and TRBJ2-7, with the D gene uncertain. The DNA sequence is given as TGTGCTAGTGGTTTGGACAGCTACGAGCAGTACTTC. This codes for CASGLDSYEQYF.